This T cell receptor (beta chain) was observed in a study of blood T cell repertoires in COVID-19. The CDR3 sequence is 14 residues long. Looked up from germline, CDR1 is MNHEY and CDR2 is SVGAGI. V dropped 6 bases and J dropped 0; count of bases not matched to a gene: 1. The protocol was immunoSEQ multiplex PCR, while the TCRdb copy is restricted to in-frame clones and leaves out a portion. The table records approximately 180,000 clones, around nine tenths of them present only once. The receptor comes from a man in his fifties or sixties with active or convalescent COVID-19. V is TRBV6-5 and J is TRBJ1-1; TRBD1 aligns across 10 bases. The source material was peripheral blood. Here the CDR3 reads CASRGTGVNTEAFF. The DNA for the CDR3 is TGTGCCAGCAGGGGGACAGGGGTGAACACTGAAGCTTTCTTT.